This T cell receptor (beta chain) is from a study of blood T cell repertoires in COVID-19. Germline CDR1 reads SEHNR; CDR2 reads FQNEAQ (reference sequence). This CDR3 is 14 amino acids long. Trimming at V came to 4 bases and at J to 8 bases, leaving 7 bases not matched to a gene. Original processing methods: Amplification of reference gene primers was used by the study to estimate nucleated cell counts. Using immunoSEQ multiplex PCR, the repertoire was profiled, and TCRdb retains in-frame clones only, with some absent. From that table come the V and J calls and clone size; the DNA was used to work out D and trimming. The table includes about 360,000 clones, around nine tenths detected once.

This TCR was sampled from a human donor in a cohort sampled during active COVID-19. The rearrangement uses TRBV7-9 and TRBJ1-4, with TRBD1 identical over 7 bases. Sample: peripheral blood. The CDR3 region has the DNA TGTGCCAGCAGCTCTCAGGGGGGCTTCGAAAAACTGTTTTTT. This encodes CASSSQGGFEKLFF.